Listed below are T cell receptor beta chains from one sample, sequenced in a study of blood T cell repertoires in COVID-19. Sequencing used immunoSEQ multiplex PCR; TCRdb keeps in-frame clones, though not all of them. Here the sample spans approximately 52,000 clones, 85% to 90% being singletons. The sample taken for sequencing was peripheral blood. Receptor source: a man in his 70s with acute or convalescent COVID-19. CDR3s include the opening cysteine and the closing phenylalanine or tryptophan. A D gene is named only where the DNA matches it firmly. Part of the rows lack a size; the others show once, few, many or a class for expanded clones.

V gene,D gene,J gene,clone size,CDR3 protein,CDR3 DNA
TRBV5-8,TRBD1,TRBJ1-2,NA,CASTITGTAYGYTF,TGTGCCAGCACCATAACCGGGACAGCATATGGCTACACCTTC
TRBV19,TRBD1,TRBJ2-7,NA,CASSMIGQGYEQYF,TGTGCCAGTAGTATGATTGGACAGGGGTACGAGCAGTACTTC
TRBV25-1,TRBD1,TRBJ1-2,NA,CASSKGSGTGAPLYGYTF,TGTGCCAGCAGTAAAGGGTCTGGGACAGGGGCACCCCTCTATGGCTACACCTTC
TRBV5-1,NA,TRBJ1-2,NA,CASSLEGSSEAGYTF,TGCGCCAGCAGCTTGGAGGGCTCCTCGGAGGCGGGCTACACCTTC
TRBV9,TRBD2,TRBJ2-1,NA,CASSPDDSGTREQFF,TGTGCCAGCAGCCCAGATGATAGCGGGACACGGGAGCAGTTCTTC
TRBV5-1,NA,TRBJ1-2,NA,CASSSDSIGRGYTF,TGCGCCAGCAGCTCGGACAGCATCGGCCGGGGCTACACCTTC
TRBV11-2,TRBD2,TRBJ2-7,NA,CASSLERLAGPYEQYF,TGTGCCAGCAGCTTAGAAAGACTAGCGGGGCCCTACGAGCAGTACTTC
TRBV12-5,NA,TRBJ1-5,once,CASGLFGGNQPQHF,TGTGCTAGTGGTTTGTTCGGGGGGAATCAGCCCCAGCATTTT
TRBV6-5,TRBD1,TRBJ2-1,NA,CASNLRQGIYNEQFF,TGTGCCAGCAACTTACGACAGGGAATCTACAATGAGCAGTTCTTC
TRBV15,NA,TRBJ2-1,NA,CATSRAQGWRDEQFF,TGTGCCACCAGCAGAGCACAGGGGTGGAGGGATGAGCAGTTCTTC
TRBV27,NA,TRBJ1-5,few,CASANRGVGANQPQHF,TGTGCCAGCGCGAATCGCGGGGTAGGGGCAAATCAGCCCCAGCATTTT
TRBV9,TRBD2,TRBJ2-1,NA,CASSVNTGLAGNEQFF,TGTGCCAGCAGCGTCAACACCGGGCTAGCGGGGAATGAGCAGTTCTTC
TRBV3-1/TRBV3-2,TRBD1,TRBJ1-2,NA,CASSLWTGSDLYGYTF,TGTGCCAGCAGCCTTTGGACAGGATCGGATCTCTATGGCTACACCTTC
TRBV19,NA,TRBJ2-7,NA,CASSTFTFYDEQYF,TGTGCCAGTAGTACCTTTACGTTCTACGATGAGCAGTACTTC
TRBV18,NA,TRBJ2-3,NA,CASSSGHPDTQYF,TGTGCCAGCTCATCAGGACACCCAGATACGCAGTATTTT
TRBV19,NA,TRBJ2-2,NA,CASSMSLTNTGELFF,TGTGCCAGTAGTATGAGTCTGACGAACACCGGGGAGCTGTTTTTT
TRBV5-1,NA,TRBJ2-2,once,CASSLVRSDAGELFF,TGCGCCAGCAGCTTGGTGCGTAGCGACGCCGGGGAGCTGTTTTTT
TRBV11-2,NA,TRBJ2-7,NA,CASSLYVFSYEQYF,TGTGCCAGCAGCTTATACGTATTTAGCTACGAGCAGTACTTC
TRBV7-3,TRBD1,TRBJ1-1,few,CASNSQGVASTEAFF,TGTGCCAGCAACTCCCAGGGGGTTGCGAGCACTGAAGCTTTCTTT
TRBV4-3,NA,TRBJ2-5,NA,CASSQDHPSGTPYF,TGCGCCAGCAGCCAAGATCATCCGTCCGGGACTCCGTACTTC
TRBV5-1,TRBD2,TRBJ2-5,once,CASSLNSGEGRETQYF,TGCGCCAGCAGCTTGAATAGCGGGGAGGGAAGAGAGACCCAGTACTTC
TRBV3-1/TRBV3-2,NA,TRBJ2-7,once,CASSQAWPVEQYF,TGTGCCAGCAGCCAGGCCTGGCCAGTCGAGCAGTACTTC
TRBV5-1,NA,TRBJ2-5,NA,CASSPRRPSYETQYF,TGCGCCAGCAGCCCGCGCCGTCCTAGCTATGAGACCCAGTACTTC
TRBV7-9,NA,TRBJ1-5,NA,CASSLDGYGQPQHF,TGTGCCAGCAGCTTAGACGGGTATGGACAGCCCCAGCATTTT
TRBV10-3,TRBD1,TRBJ1-3,NA,CAISPRTGVTGNTIYF,TGTGCCATCAGTCCAAGGACAGGGGTCACTGGAAACACCATATATTTT
TRBV7-9,TRBD1,TRBJ1-1,NA,CASSFPDRGPKAFF,TGTGCCAGCAGCTTCCCGGACAGGGGGCCGAAAGCTTTCTTT
TRBV6-2/TRBV6-3,NA,TRBJ2-2,NA,CASSSRGWYTGELFF,TGTGCCAGCAGTTCCCGGGGATGGTACACCGGGGAGCTGTTTTTT
TRBV4-3,TRBD2,TRBJ2-1,NA,CASSHYGTSGHNEQFF,TGCGCCAGCAGCCACTATGGGACTAGCGGACACAATGAGCAGTTCTTC
TRBV5-1,NA,TRBJ1-1,NA,CASSLGQGGNTEAFF,TGCGCCAGCAGCTTGGGTCAAGGGGGTAACACTGAAGCTTTCTTT
TRBV4-3,NA,TRBJ1-1,NA,CASSQDYRGASEAFF,TGCGCCAGCAGCCAAGATTACCGAGGAGCGAGTGAAGCTTTCTTT
TRBV7-2,TRBD1,TRBJ2-5,NA,CASSLTRGLIKTQYF,TGTGCCAGCAGCTTAACCAGGGGGCTAATAAAGACCCAGTACTTC
TRBV5-1,NA,TRBJ2-7,few,CASSLIRSYEQYF,TGCGCCAGCAGCTTGATCAGGTCCTACGAGCAGTACTTC
TRBV4-1,TRBD2,TRBJ2-7,NA,CASSHLGTSGYEQYF,TGCGCCAGCAGCCACCTCGGGACTAGCGGGTACGAGCAGTACTTC
TRBV5-1,NA,TRBJ2-1,few,CASSLGGKSSYNEQFF,TGCGCCAGCAGCTTGGGCGGGAAGAGCTCCTACAATGAGCAGTTCTTC
TRBV25-1,NA,TRBJ2-7,NA,CASSGTVTYEQYF,TGTGCCAGCAGTGGGACAGTTACCTACGAGCAGTACTTC
TRBV7-3,TRBD2,TRBJ2-3,NA,CASSRSGGPTYTDTQYF,TGTGCCAGCAGCCGTAGCGGGGGACCAACTTACACAGATACGCAGTATTTT
TRBV19,TRBD1,TRBJ1-1,NA,CASTPQGIGLGTEAFF,TGTGCCAGTACTCCACAGGGGATTGGTTTGGGCACTGAAGCTTTCTTT
TRBV4-1,NA,TRBJ1-5,NA,CASSQDPGGLQPQHF,TGCGCCAGCAGCCAAGATCCCGGGGGTTTGCAGCCCCAGCATTTT
TRBV19,TRBD2,TRBJ2-1,NA,CASRGTSGARGEQFF,TGTGCCAGTAGGGGGACTAGCGGGGCTCGTGGTGAGCAGTTCTTC
TRBV28,TRBD1,TRBJ2-1,few,CASRQDRVRNEQFF,TGTGCCAGCAGACAGGACAGGGTTCGCAATGAGCAGTTCTTC
TRBV5-1,TRBD1,TRBJ2-1,NA,CASSVELGQGNNEQFF,TGCGCCAGCAGCGTAGAACTGGGACAGGGTAACAATGAGCAGTTCTTC
TRBV19,TRBD1,TRBJ1-1,NA,CASITGQGVNTEAFF,TGTGCCAGTATTACGGGACAGGGGGTAAACACTGAAGCTTTCTTT
TRBV28,TRBD2,TRBJ2-4,NA,CASRELAGGAKNIQYF,TGTGCCAGCAGGGAACTAGCGGGGGGCGCCAAAAACATTCAGTACTTC
TRBV9,TRBD2,TRBJ2-7,NA,CASNTGTSGRDEQYF,TGTGCCAGCAACACCGGGACTAGCGGGAGAGATGAGCAGTACTTC
TRBV28,NA,TRBJ1-5,NA,CASSWTDSNQPQHF,TGTGCCAGCAGTTGGACAGATAGCAATCAGCCCCAGCATTTT
TRBV29-1,NA,TRBJ1-1,NA,CSVDRAYNTEAFF,TGCAGCGTTGACAGGGCCTACAACACTGAAGCTTTCTTT
TRBV14,NA,TRBJ2-5,NA,CASTLNNEETQYF,TGTGCCAGCACCCTTAACAACGAAGAGACCCAGTACTTC
TRBV2,TRBD1,TRBJ2-1,NA,CASRPGQYNEQFF,TGTGCCAGCAGGCCGGGACAGTACAATGAGCAGTTCTTC
TRBV19,TRBD1,TRBJ1-1,NA,CASSLRQGGRNTEAFF,TGTGCCAGTAGTTTACGACAGGGAGGAAGGAACACTGAAGCTTTCTTT
TRBV7-6,NA,TRBJ1-4,NA,CASSFEVGATNEKLFF,TGTGCCAGCAGCTTTGAGGTCGGTGCAACTAATGAAAAACTGTTTTTT